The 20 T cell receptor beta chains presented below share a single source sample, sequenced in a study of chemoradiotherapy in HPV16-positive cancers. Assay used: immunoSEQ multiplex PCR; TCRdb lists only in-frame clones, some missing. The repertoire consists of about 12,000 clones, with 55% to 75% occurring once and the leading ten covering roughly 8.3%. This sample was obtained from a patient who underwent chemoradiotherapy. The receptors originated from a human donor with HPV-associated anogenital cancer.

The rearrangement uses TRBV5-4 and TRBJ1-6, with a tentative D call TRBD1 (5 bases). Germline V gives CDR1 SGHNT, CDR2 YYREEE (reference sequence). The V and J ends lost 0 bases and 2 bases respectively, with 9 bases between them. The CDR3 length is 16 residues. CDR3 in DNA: TGTGCCAGCAGCTTGGGTGGGGACGCCTATAATTCACCCCTCCACTTT. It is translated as CASSLGGDAYNSPLHF.

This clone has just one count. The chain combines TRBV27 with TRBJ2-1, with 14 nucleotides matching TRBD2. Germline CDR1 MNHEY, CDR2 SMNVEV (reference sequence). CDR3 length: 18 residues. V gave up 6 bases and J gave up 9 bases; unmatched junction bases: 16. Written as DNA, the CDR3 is TGTGCCAGCAGCCGGGGACTAAAGCCGGGACTAGCGGGAGTTGAGCAGTTCTTC. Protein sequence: CASSRGLKPGLAGVEQFF.

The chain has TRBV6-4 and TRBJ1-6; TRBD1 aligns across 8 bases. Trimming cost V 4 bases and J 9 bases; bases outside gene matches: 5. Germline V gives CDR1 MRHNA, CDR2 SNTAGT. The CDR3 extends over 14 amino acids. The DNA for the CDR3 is TGTGCCAGCAGTGCGACAGGGGAGGCTTCACCCCTCCACTTT. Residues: CASSATGEASPLHF.

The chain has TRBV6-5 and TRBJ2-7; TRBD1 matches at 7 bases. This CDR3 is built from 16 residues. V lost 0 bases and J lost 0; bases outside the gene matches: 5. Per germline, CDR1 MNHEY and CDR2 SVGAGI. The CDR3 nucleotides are TGTGCCAGCAGTTACTCGCCTCAGGGGGTCTCCTACGAGCAGTACTTC. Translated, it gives CASSYSPQGVSYEQYF.

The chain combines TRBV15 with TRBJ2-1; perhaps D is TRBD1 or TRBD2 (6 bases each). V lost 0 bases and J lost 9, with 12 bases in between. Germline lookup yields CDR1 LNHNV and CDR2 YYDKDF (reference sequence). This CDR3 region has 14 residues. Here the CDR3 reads CATSRDLGGPEQFF. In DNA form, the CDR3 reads TGTGCCACCAGCAGAGATCTGGGGGGCCCTGAGCAGTTCTTC.

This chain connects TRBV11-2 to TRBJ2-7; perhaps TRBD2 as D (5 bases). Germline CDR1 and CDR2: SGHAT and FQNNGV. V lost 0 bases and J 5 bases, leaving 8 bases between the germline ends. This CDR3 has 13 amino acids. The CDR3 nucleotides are TGTGCCAGCAGCTTAGAATTGCGGGACGAGCAGTACTTC. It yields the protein CASSLELRDEQYF.

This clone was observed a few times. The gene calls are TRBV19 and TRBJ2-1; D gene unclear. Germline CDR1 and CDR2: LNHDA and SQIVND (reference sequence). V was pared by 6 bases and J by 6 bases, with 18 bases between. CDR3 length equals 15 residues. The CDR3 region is CASRMGTLGSNEQFF. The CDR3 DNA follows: TGTGCCAGTAGAATGGGTACTCTGGGGTCCAATGAGCAGTTCTTC.

The chain's CDR3 is CASKKWGAIGNQPQHF. In DNA form, the CDR3 reads TGTGCCAGCAAAAAATGGGGGGCAATAGGCAATCAGCCCCAGCATTTT. V is TRBV2 and J is TRBJ1-5, with a possible D match to TRBD1 (6 bases). V was cut by 7 bases and J by 2 bases, with 18 bases left in between. CDR3 length: 16 amino acids. Germline V gene sequence: CDR1 SNHLY, CDR2 FYNNEI.

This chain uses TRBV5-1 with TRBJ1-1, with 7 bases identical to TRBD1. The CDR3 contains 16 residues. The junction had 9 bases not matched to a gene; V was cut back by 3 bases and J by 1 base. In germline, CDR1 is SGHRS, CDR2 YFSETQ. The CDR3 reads CASSSAGTAWNTEAFF. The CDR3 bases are TGCGCCAGCAGCTCGGCTGGGACAGCCTGGAACACTGAAGCTTTCTTT.

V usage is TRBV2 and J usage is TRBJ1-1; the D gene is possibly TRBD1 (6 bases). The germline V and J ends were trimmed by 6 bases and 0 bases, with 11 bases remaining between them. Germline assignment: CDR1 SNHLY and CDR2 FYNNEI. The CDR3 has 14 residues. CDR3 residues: CASRNRDLNTEAFF. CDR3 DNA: TGTGCCAGCAGAAACAGGGATTTGAACACTGAAGCTTTCTTT.

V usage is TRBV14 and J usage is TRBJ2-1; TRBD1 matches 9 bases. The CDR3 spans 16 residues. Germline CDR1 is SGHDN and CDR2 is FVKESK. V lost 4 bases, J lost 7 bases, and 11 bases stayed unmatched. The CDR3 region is CASSLAGTGSFNEQFF. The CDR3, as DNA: TGTGCCAGCAGCCTGGCCGGGACAGGGAGTTTTAATGAGCAGTTCTTC.

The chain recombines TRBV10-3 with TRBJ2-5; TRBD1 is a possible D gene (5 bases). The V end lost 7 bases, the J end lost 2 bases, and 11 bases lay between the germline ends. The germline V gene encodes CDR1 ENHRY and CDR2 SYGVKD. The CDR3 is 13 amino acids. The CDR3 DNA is TGTGCCATCACCGTAGACAGACAAGAGACCCAGTACTTC. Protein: CAITVDRQETQYF.

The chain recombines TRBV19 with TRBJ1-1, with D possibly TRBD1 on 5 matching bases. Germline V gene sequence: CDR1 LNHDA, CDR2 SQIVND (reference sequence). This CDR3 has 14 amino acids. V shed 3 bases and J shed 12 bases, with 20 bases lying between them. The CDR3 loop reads CASSMEAQGAGTFF. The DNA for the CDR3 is TGTGCCAGTAGTATGGAGGCCCAGGGCGCGGGGACTTTCTTT.

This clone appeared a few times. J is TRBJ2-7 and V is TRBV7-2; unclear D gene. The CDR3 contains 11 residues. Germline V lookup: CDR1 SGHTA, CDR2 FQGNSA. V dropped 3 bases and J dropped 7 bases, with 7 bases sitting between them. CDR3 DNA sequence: TGTGCCAGCAGCTTCTCACAAGAGCAGTACTTC. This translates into CASSFSQEQYF. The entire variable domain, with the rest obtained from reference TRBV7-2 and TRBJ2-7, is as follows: GAGVSQSPSNKVTEKGKDVELRCDPISGHTALYWYRQSLGQGLEFLIYFQGNSAPDKSGLPSDRFSAERTGGSVSTLTIQRTQQEDSAVYLCASSFSQEQYFGPGTRLTVT.

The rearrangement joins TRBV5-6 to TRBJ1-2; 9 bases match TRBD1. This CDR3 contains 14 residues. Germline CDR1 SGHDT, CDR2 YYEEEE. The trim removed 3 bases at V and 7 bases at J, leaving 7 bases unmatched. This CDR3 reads CASSWGTGISGYTF. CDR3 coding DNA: TGTGCCAGCAGCTGGGGGACAGGGATCTCTGGCTACACCTTC.

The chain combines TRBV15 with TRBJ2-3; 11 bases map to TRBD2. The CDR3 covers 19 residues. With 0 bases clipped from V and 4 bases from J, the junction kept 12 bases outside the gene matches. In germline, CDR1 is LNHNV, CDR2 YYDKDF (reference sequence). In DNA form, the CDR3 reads TGTGCCACCAGCAGAGAACCCCCCTGGGCTAGCGGGAGGTCAGATACGCAGTATTTT. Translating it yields CATSREPPWASGRSDTQYF. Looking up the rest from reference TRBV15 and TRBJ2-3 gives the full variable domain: DAMVIQNPRYQVTQFGKPVTLSCSQTLNHNVMYWYQQKSSQAPKLLFHYYDKDFNNEADTPDNFQSRRPNTSFCFLDIRSPGLGDTAMYLCATSREPPWASGRSDTQYFGPGTRLTVL.

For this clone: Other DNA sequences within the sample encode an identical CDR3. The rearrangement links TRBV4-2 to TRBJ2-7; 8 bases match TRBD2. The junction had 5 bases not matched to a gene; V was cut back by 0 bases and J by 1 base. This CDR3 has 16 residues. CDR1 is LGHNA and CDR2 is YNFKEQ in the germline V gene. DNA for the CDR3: TGTGCCAGCAGCCAAGATCTCGGGGGGGGGTCCTACGAGCAGTACTTC. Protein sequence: CASSQDLGGGSYEQYF.

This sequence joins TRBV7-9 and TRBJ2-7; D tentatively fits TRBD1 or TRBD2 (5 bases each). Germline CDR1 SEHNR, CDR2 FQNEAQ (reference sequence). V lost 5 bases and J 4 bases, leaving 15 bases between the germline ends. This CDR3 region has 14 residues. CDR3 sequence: CASSDVRGAYEQYF. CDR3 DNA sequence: TGTGCCAGCAGCGACGTCCGGGGCGCTTACGAGCAGTACTTC.

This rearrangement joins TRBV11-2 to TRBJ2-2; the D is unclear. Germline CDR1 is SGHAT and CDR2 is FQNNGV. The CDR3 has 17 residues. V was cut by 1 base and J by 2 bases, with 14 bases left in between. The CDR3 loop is CASSLVFSLHNTGELFF. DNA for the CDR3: TGTGCCAGCAGCTTAGTGTTTAGCCTACATAACACCGGGGAGCTGTTTTTT.

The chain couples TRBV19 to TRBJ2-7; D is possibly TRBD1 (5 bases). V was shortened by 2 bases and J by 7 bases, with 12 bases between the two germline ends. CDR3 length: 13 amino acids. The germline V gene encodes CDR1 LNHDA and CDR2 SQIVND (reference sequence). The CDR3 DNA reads TGTGCCAGTAGTATACAGGCAGGGCCGGAGCAGTACTTC. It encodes CASSIQAGPEQYF.